Listed below are T cell receptor beta chains from one sample, sequenced in a study of early T cells in non-severe SARS-CoV-2 infection. TCRdb reprocessed the 5' RACE reads via MiXCR and lists one record per CDR3 protein. The sample lists 40,000 to 60,000 distinct CDR3 sequences; approximately 9.8% were seen once. The sequenced sample consisted of whole blood. Source of these receptors: an adult who was a healthcare worker with PCR-confirmed SARS-CoV-2 infection or an uninfected control (not recorded which). CDR3s include the opening cysteine and the closing phenylalanine or tryptophan.

v_gene	CDR3aa
TRBV7-2	CASSFPSSSRVGETQYF
TRBV6-5	CASQAGRGHYGYTF
TRBV28	CASLPVTGAGHEQYF
TRBV20-1	CSAPLEFDSPYGYTF
TRBV6-4	CASSDSWNTEAFF
TRBV6-2/TRBV6-3	CASSYTSYEQYF
TRBV13	CASSLGPGLADNEQFF
TRBV24-1	CATSQGGIRTGGELFF
TRBV7-9	CASSLNEAGEKLFF
TRBV20-1	CSAPTPGSYNEQFF
TRBV12-3/TRBV12-4	CASSLRGLASGEQFF
TRBV29-1	CSVPTEGETEAFF
TRBV30	CAWSAGAEQFF
TRBV7-6	CASSLAVQANGYTF
TRBV10-3	CAISVKPGTDYNEQFF
TRBV7-2	CASSPHPGLAGSEQYF
TRBV29-1	CSVEVGRDTEAFF
TRBV7-9	CASGDRWAEAFF
TRBV29-1	CSVEVASGNVEQYF
TRBV18	CASSPMAPGTDTQYF
TRBV5-1	CASSLVAGGVDEQFF
TRBV20-1	CSALPGQGRTDTQYF
TRBV5-1	CASSLAEGSPYTGELFF
TRBV9	CASSVEAGVDEQFF
TRBV27	CASRLGQGPYEQYF
TRBV6-6	CASSPGPAAGGNTIYF
TRBV13	CASSLRDDLEAFF
TRBV2	CASSDWVRTDTQYF
TRBV7-2	CASSLDRGNQPQHF
TRBV18	CASSPLGDYDYEQYF
TRBV28	CASSSLLGQYF
TRBV13	CASSLESSTRAFF
TRBV19	CASRERYSNQPQHF
TRBV15	CATSRVSPGELFF
TRBV4-1	CASSLRTAGRATETQYF
TRBV6-2/TRBV6-3	CASSKDSQLISTQYF
TRBV14	CASSRSDSLPQHF
TRBV12-3/TRBV12-4	CASRVQGISNQPQHF
TRBV29-1	CSGKGRGETQYF
TRBV10-3	CAISEGLAGVAEQFF
TRBV29-1	CSVIDRASGRLLGNEQFF
TRBV29-1	CSVEDRQAISYEQYF
TRBV7-2	CASSKVASSTDTQYF
TRBV27	CASSWEGNYEQYF
TRBV7-9	CASSLAGGVTYNEQFF
TRBV5-8	CASSLGMNTEAFF
TRBV7-9	CASSYTGTAPYEQYF
TRBV9	CASSVGLTSGRDTQYF
TRBV10-3	CAISEGREATDTQYF
TRBV14	CAIHNEFPTWGTDTQYF
TRBV5-1	CASNFKGDSPLHF
TRBV4-2	CASSQGGEREAFF
TRBV11-3	CASSSNPENTGELFF
TRBV20-1	CSAPGDSLRSGYTF
TRBV5-6	CASSLARLAGKTYNEQFF